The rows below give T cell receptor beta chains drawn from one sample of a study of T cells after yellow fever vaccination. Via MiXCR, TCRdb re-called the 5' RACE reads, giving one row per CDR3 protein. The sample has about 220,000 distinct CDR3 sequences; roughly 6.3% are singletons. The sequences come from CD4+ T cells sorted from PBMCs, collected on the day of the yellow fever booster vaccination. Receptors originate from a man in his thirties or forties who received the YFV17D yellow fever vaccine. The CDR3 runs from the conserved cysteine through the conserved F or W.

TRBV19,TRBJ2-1,CASSKTSYNEQFF
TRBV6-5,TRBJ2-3,CASSYSAPGQGVVTDTQYF
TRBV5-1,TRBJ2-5,CASSLEKTSGQETQYF
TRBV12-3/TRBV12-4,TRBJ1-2,CASSESYGYTF
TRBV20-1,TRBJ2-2,CSAREELSTGELFF
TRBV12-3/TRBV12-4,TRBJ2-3,CASSRGRGGTDTQYF
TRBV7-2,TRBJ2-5,CASDSGGRGETQYF
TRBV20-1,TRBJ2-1,CMLAGVLGWNEQFF
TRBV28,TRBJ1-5,CASTWTDINQPQHF
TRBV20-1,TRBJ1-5,CSARQGENQPQHF
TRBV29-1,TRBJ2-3,CSVAVVRDTQYF
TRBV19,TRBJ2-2,CASSITGVNTGELFF
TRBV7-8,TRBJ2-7,CASSLAMVYEQYF
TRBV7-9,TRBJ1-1,CASSYETGTEAFF
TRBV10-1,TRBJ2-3,CASCPAGGDTQYF
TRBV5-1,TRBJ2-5,CASSLTGEETQYF
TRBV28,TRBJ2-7,CASSPPRTGGYEQYF
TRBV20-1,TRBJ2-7,CSATLSGKTYEQYF
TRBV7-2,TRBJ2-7,CASSHSVGNYEQYF
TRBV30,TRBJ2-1,CAWSKTERTYNEQFF
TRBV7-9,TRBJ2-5,CASTQTSGIETQYF
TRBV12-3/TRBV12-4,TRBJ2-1,CASRRQGGTLEQFF
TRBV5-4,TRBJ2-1,CASSLALVQFF
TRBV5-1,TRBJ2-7,CASSFSHRYYEQYF
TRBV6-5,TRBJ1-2,CASSYSRRAGYGYTF
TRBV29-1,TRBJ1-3,CSVVSRINSGNTIYF
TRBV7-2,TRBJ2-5,CASRTNQETQYF
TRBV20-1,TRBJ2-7,CSARGTGGPWEQYF
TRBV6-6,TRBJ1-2,CASSYSRNGYTF
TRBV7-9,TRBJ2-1,CASSRRPRDRVRLAAYNEQFF
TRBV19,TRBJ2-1,CASSIYAGDNEQFF
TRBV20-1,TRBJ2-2,CSASLLGNTGELFF
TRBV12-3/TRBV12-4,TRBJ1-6,CASTWDRVGSPLHF
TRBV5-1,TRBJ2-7,CASSIDTLIEQYF
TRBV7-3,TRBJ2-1,CASSFRGPGEQFF
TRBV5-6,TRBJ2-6,CASSLGGTVVSGANVLTF
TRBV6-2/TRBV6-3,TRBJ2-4,CASKQGNIQYF
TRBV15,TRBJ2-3,CATSRGAGDNTDTQYF
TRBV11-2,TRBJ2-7,CASSQGLTLEQYF
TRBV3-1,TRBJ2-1,CASSPGLAGPYNEQFF
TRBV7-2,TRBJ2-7,CASNLNSGPGHEQYF
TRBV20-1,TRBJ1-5,CSARVPGKDQPQHF
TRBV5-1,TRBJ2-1,CASSFSGGRAISYNEQFF
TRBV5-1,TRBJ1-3,CASSGGTGGNTIYF
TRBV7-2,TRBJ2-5,CASSLETGTQYF
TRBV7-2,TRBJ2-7,CASSLTFYEQYF
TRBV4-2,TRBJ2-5,CASSQDGGLARAETQYF
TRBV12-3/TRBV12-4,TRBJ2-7,CASSNRVSYEQYF
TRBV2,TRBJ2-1,CATHPIIAGGRDEQFF
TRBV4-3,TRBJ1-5,CASSQWGASNQPQHF
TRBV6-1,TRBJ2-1,CASSITSLGSYNEQFF
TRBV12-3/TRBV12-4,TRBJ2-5,CATTKWRGETQYF
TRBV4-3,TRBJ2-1,CASSSRTSGSSYNEQFF
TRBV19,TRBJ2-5,CASSSRRHSEVTQYF